The clone carrying this TCR beta chain was detected once. The sample comes from a study of blood T cell repertoires in COVID-19. Looking at the study overall: The United States, Italy and Spain supplied acute and convalescent COVID-19 samples. T cells, B-cell-depleted T cells, or PBMCs provided the cDNA or gDNA that served as material.

In the original analysis: Estimated nucleated cell counts came from reference gene primer amplification. Sequenced by immunoSEQ multiplex PCR; TCRdb stores in-frame clones only, minus some. That table gives V, J and clone size, and the DNA gave D and trimming. The sample shows 30,000 to 40,000 clones, 91% of them seen only once. The sample consisted of peripheral blood. The TCR comes from a human donor in a cohort sampled during active COVID-19.

The CDR3 spells CASSYYLTYNEQFF. CDR3 sequence (DNA): TGTGCCAGCAGTTACTACCTAACCTACAATGAGCAGTTCTTC. The gene calls are TRBV6-2 or TRBV6-3 and TRBJ2-1; the D is unclear. The germline V gene has CDR1 MNHEY and CDR2 SVGEGT. The V end lost 1 base, the J end lost 2 bases, and 6 bases lay between the germline ends. CDR3 size: 14 residues.